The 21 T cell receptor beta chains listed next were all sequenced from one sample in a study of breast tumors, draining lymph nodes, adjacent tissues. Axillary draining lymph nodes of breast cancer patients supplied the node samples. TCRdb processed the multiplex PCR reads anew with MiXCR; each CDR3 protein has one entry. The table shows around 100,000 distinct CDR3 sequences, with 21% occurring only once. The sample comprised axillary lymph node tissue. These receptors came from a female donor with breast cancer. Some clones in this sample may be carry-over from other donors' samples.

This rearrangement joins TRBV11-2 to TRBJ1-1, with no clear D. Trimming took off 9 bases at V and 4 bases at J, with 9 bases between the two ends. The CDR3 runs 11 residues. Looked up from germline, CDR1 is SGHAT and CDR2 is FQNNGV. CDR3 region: CASRVATEAFF. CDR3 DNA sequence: TGTGCCAGTAGGGTTGCCACTGAAGCTTTCTTT. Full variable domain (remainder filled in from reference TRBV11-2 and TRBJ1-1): EAGVAQSPRYKIIEKRQSVAFWCNPISGHATLYWYQQILGQGPKLLIQFQNNGVVDDSQLPKDRFSAERLKGVDSTLKIQPAKLEDSAVYLCASRVATEAFFGQGTRLTVV.

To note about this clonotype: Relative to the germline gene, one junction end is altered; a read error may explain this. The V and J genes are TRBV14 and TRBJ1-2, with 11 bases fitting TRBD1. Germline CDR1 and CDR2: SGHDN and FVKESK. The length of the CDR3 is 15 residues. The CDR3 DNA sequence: TGTGCCAGCAACCAAGTCTATGGGACAGGGGGTGGCTACACCTTC. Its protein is CASNQVYGTGGGYTF.

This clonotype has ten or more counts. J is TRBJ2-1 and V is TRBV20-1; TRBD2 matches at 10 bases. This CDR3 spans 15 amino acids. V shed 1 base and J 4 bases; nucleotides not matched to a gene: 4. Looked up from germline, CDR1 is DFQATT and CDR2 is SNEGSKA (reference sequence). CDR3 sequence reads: CSARGSGGAYNEQFF. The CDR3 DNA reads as TGCAGTGCTAGAGGGAGCGGGGGGGCTTACAATGAGCAGTTCTTC.

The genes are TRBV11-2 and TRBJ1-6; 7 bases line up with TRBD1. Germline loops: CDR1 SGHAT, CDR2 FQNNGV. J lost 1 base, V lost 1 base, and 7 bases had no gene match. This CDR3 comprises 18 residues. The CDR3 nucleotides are TGTGCCAGCAGCTTAGGCCCACAGGGGAGGTCCTATAATTCACCCCTCCACTTT. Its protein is CASSLGPQGRSYNSPLHF.

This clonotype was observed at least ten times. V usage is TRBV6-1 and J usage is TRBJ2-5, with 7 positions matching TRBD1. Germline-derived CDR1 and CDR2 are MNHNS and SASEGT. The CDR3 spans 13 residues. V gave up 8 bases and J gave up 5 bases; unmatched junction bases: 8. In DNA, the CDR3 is TGTGCCAGCCTTTACAGGGGCCAGGAGACCCAGTACTTC. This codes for CASLYRGQETQYF.

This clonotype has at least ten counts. The CDR3 DNA reads as TGTGCCAGCAGTTACCCGACTAGCGGGCTTATCAGAGAGCAGTACTTC. Residues: CASSYPTSGLIREQYF. This sequence joins TRBV6-5 and TRBJ2-7; 10 bases align to TRBD2. V shed 2 bases and J 7 bases; nucleotides not matched to a gene: 11. The CDR3 has 16 amino acids. Germline V gives CDR1 MNHEY, CDR2 SVGAGI.

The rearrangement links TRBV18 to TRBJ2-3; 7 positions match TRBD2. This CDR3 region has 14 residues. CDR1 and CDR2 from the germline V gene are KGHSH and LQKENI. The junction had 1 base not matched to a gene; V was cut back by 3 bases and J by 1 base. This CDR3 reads CASSPTSGTDTQYF. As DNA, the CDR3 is TGTGCCAGCTCACCTACTAGCGGCACAGATACGCAGTATTTT.

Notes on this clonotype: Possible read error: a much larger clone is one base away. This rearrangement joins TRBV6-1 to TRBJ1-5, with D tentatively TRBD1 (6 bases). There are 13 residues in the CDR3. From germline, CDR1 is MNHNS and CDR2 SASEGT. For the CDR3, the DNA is TGTGCCAGCGGTGACAGGTGGAATCAGCCCCAGCATTTT. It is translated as CASGDRWNQPQHF.

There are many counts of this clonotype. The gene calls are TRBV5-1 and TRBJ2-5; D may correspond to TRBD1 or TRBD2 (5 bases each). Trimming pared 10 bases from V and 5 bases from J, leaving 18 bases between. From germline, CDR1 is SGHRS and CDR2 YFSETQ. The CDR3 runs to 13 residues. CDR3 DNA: TGCGCCGGCGCAGTGGGGGTAGGGGAGACCCAGTACTTC. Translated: CAGAVGVGETQYF.

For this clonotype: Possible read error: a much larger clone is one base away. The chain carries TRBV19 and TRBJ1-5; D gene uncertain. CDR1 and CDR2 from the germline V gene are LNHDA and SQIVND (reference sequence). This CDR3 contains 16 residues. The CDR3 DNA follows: TGTGCCAGTGGTATCTCCGGGGTGGCGAGCAATCAGCCCCAGCATTTT. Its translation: CASGISGVASNQPQHF.

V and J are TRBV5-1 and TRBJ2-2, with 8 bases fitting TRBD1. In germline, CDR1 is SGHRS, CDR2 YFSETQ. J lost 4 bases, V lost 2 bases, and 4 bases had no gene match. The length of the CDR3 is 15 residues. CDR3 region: CASSFQGARTGELFF. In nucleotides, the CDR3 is TGCGCCAGCAGCTTCCAGGGGGCGCGCACCGGGGAGCTGTTTTTT.

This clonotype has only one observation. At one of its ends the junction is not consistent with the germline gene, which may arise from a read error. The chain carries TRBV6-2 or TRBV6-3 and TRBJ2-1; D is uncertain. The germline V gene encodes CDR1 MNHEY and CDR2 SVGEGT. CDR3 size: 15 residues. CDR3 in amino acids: CACSYSRQHHNEQFF. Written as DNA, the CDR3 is TGTGCCTGCAGTTACTCGAGACAACACCACAATGAGCAGTTCTTC.

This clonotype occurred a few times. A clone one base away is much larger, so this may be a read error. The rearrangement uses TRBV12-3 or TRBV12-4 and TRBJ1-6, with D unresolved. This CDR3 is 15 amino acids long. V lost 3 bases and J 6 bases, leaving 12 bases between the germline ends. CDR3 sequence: CASSFLAGPNSPLHF. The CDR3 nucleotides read TGTGCCAGCAGTTTCCTGGCAGGCCCTAATTCACCCCTCCACTTT.

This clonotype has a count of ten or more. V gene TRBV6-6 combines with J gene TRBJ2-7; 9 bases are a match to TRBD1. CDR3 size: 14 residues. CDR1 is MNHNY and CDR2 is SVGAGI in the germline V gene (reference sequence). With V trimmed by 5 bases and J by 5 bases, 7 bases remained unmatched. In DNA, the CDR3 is TGTGCCAGCAGTCGGGACAGGGTTCCGCACGAGCAGTACTTC. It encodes CASSRDRVPHEQYF.

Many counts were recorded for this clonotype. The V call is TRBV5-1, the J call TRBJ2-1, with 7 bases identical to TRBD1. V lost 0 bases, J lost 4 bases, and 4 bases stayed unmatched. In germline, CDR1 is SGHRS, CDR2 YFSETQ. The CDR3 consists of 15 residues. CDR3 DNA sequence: TGCGCCAGCAGCTTGGCCAGGGACAGATACAATGAGCAGTTCTTC. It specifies CASSLARDRYNEQFF.

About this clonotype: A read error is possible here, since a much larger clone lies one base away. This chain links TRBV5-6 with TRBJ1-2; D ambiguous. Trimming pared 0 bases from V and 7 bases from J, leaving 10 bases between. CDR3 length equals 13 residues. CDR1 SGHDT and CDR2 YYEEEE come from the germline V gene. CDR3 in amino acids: CASSLGQRGGYTF. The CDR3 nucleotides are TGTGCCAGCAGCTTGGGGCAGAGAGGTGGCTACACCTTC.

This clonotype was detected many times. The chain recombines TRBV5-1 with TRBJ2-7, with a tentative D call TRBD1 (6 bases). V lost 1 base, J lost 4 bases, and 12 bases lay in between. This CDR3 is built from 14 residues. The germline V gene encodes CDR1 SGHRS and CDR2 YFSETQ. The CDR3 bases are TGCGCCAGCAGCTTGACCGGGACACATTACGAGCAGTACTTC. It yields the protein CASSLTGTHYEQYF.

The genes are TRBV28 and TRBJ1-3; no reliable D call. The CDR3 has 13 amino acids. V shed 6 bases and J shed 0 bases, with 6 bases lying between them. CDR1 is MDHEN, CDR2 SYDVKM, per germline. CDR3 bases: TGTGCCAGCAGCCCCCACTCTGGAAACACCATATATTTT. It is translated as CASSPHSGNTIYF.

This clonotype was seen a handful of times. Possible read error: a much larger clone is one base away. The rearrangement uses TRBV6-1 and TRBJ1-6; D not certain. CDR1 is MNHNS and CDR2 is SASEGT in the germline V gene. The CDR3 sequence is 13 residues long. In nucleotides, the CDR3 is TGTGCCAGCAGAAGCTCCTATAATCCACCCCTCCACTTT. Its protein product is CASRSSYNPPLHF.

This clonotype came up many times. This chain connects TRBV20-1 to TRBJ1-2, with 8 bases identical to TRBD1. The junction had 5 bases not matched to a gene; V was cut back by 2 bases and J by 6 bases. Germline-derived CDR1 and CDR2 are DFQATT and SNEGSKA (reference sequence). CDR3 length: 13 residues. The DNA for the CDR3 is TGCAGTGCTAGAAGACAGGGGAGAGATGGCTACACCTTC. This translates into CSARRQGRDGYTF.

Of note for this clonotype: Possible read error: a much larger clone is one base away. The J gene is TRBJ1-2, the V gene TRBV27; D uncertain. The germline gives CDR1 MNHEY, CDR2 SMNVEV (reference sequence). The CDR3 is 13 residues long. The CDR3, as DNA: TGTGCCAGCAGTTTATCCGGGAACTATGGCTACGCCTTC. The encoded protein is CASSLSGNYGYAF.